This entry lists 23 T cell receptor beta chains sequenced from one sample in a study of blood T cell repertoires in COVID-19. Produced via immunoSEQ multiplex PCR; TCRdb's table is partial and in-frame only. Of 240,000 or so clones in the sample, 85% to 90% were seen once. Material: PBMCs or T cells enriched from blood (not recorded which). These receptor sequences come from a middle-aged man who had recovered from COVID-19.

CDR3: CASSPNLILLNEQFF. The DNA of the CDR3 is TGTGCCAGCAGCCCCAATCTCATTCTACTCAATGAGCAGTTCTTC. The rearrangement joins TRBV6-2 or TRBV6-3 to TRBJ2-1; D is unclear. CDR1 MNHEY and CDR2 SVGEGT come from the germline V gene. Trimming removed 6 bases at V and 6 bases at J, with 18 bases between. The CDR3 covers 15 residues.

The chain uses TRBV6-1 and TRBJ2-2; TRBD1 agrees at 10 bases. The CDR3 extends over 16 amino acids. The V and J ends lost 3 bases and 7 bases, in that order; junction bases with no gene match: 8. Looked up from germline, CDR1 is MNHNS and CDR2 is SASEGT. The CDR3 DNA reads as TGTGCCAGCAGTGACCCAGGGACAGGGGCGGGCGGGGAGCTGTTTTTT. Translating gives CASSDPGTGAGGELFF.

The rearrangement links TRBV29-1 to TRBJ2-7; TRBD1 is a possible D gene (5 bases). The CDR3 loop spans 10 amino acids. Trimming pared 6 bases from V and 5 bases from J, leaving 8 bases between. Per the germline V gene, CDR1 is SQVTM and CDR2 is ANQGSEA. In DNA, the CDR3 is TGCAGCGTCGGACAAGACGAGCAGTACTTC. Encoded protein: CSVGQDEQYF.

This clone is judged medium-sized (0.01 to 0.1%). The chain joins TRBV4-1 to TRBJ1-2; D is uncertain. CDR1 is MGHRA and CDR2 is YSYEKL in the germline V gene. V was cut by 1 base and J by 6 bases, with 21 bases left in between. This CDR3 has 17 residues. CDR3 protein: CASSQAMVRGFSDGYTF. The CDR3 coding sequence is TGCGCCAGCAGCCAAGCGATGGTTCGGGGTTTTTCGGATGGCTACACCTTC.

The rearrangement joins TRBV7-8 to TRBJ2-1, with D maybe TRBD2 (6 bases). The germline V gene encodes CDR1 SGHVS and CDR2 FQNEAQ. V lost 5 bases and J lost 9, with 29 bases in between. The CDR3 totals 18 residues. The CDR3 bases are TGTGCCAGCAGCCCCCCGTCCTCGACCTTGGTGCGGGGCGGTGAGCAGTTCTTC. It is translated as CASSPPSSTLVRGGEQFF.

V gene TRBV30 combines with J gene TRBJ2-2; D perhaps matches TRBD2 (6 bases). The CDR3 runs 13 residues. Germline-derived CDR1 and CDR2 are GTSNPN and SVGIG (reference sequence). V was pared by 4 bases and J by 5 bases, with 11 bases between. CDR3 DNA: TGTGCCTGGACCCCAGGGACTACCGGGGAGCTGTTTTTT. It yields the protein CAWTPGTTGELFF. Complete variable domain (other parts from reference TRBV30 and TRBJ2-2): SQTIHQWPATLVQPVGSPLSLECTVEGTSNPNLYWYRQAAGRGLQLLFYSVGIGQISSEVPQNLSASRPQDRQFILSSKKLLLSDSGFYLCAWTPGTTGELFFGEGSRLTVL.

J is TRBJ1-2 and V is TRBV19, with D uncertain. Germline CDR1 is LNHDA and CDR2 is SQIVND (reference sequence). V gave up 8 bases and J gave up 4 bases, with 23 bases separating them. This CDR3 has 16 amino acids. The CDR3 nucleotides read TGTGCCAGTTCATCGCTAGATTTAAGGACTCTCTATGGCTACACCTTC. It specifies CASSSLDLRTLYGYTF.

A single count supports this clone. The chain is built from TRBV7-8 and TRBJ1-1, with 9 positions matching TRBD1. Germline V CDR1 and CDR2: SGHVS, FQNEAQ. Trimming at V came to 11 bases and at J to 1 base, leaving 5 bases not matched to a gene. This CDR3 comprises 13 residues. In DNA form, the CDR3 reads TGTGCCGCCCAGGGACAGGGGAACACTGAAGCTTTCTTT. Translation gives CAAQGQGNTEAFF.

This rearrangement joins TRBV5-1 to TRBJ2-7, with 9 bases identical to TRBD1. In germline, CDR1 is SGHRS, CDR2 YFSETQ. The V segment lost 4 bases and the J segment 4 bases; nucleotides outside the gene matches: 6. The CDR3 consists of 14 residues. The DNA of the CDR3 is TGCGCCAGCAGCGGGGGACAGGGATTTTACGAGCAGTACTTC. Its protein product is CASSGGQGFYEQYF.

This clone has a handful of counts. The V call is TRBV7-2, the J call TRBJ2-2, with D possibly TRBD1 on 6 matching bases. The V gene's germline CDR1 is SGHTA and CDR2 FQGNSA. The CDR3 is 16 amino acids. V gave up 1 base and J gave up 5 bases, with 14 bases separating them. The CDR3 sequence is CASSLVVGQGTGELFF. CDR3 nucleotide sequence: TGTGCCAGCAGCTTAGTGGTTGGGCAGGGGACCGGGGAGCTGTTTTTT.

The J gene is TRBJ2-5, the V gene TRBV2; possibly TRBD1 for D (6 bases). CDR3 length: 14 amino acids. The germline V gene has CDR1 SNHLY and CDR2 FYNNEI. The ends were cut back, 4 bases at V and 4 bases at J, with 13 bases in the middle. The CDR3 loop is CASSVTGWRETQYF. CDR3 bases: TGTGCCAGCAGTGTTACAGGGTGGCGAGAGACCCAGTACTTC.

The chain employs TRBV21-1 and TRBJ2-7; no DNA check was done on the table's D call, TRBD1. TRBV21-1 counts as a pseudogene. This CDR3 is built from 14 residues. CDR3 protein: CASSNHRDPYEQYF. The CDR3 bases are TGTGCCAGCAGCAACCACAGGGATCCCTACGAGCAGTACTTC.

V usage is TRBV5-1 and J usage is TRBJ2-3; possible D gene TRBD2, 7 bases. Trimming removed 0 bases at V and 6 bases at J, with 20 bases between. The CDR3 runs to 17 residues. Per germline, CDR1 SGHRS and CDR2 YFSETQ. The CDR3 loop is CASSLGALAVQGDTQYF. The CDR3 region has the DNA TGCGCCAGCAGCTTGGGGGCCCTAGCGGTCCAGGGGGATACGCAGTATTTT.

The chain uses TRBV7-3 and TRBJ1-1; D is uncertain. The CDR3 has 14 residues. Germline assignment: CDR1 SGHTA and CDR2 FQGTGA. The ends were cut back, 0 bases at V and 5 bases at J, with 10 bases in the middle. The CDR3 region is CASSLTPGGTEAFF. The CDR3 nucleotides are TGTGCCAGCAGCTTAACCCCTGGAGGAACTGAAGCTTTCTTT.

The table lists this clone with a few counts. The chain uses TRBV5-1 and TRBJ2-7, with D possibly TRBD1 on 5 matching bases. Germline assignment: CDR1 SGHRS and CDR2 YFSETQ. This CDR3 comprises 14 residues. Trimming took 3 bases from V and 7 from J, leaving 17 bases between them. The CDR3 DNA reads TGCGCCAGCAGCTCCGCAAGGGGAATACGAGAGCAGTACTTC. This translates into CASSSARGIREQYF.

This chain uses TRBV9 with TRBJ2-7, with TRBD2 identical over 12 bases. J gave up 4 bases and V 4 bases, and 12 bases lay outside the gene matches. Germline assignment: CDR1 SGDLS and CDR2 YYNGEE. The CDR3 extends over 17 amino acids. CDR3: CASSFRGLAGFSYEQYF. Written as DNA, the CDR3 is TGTGCCAGCAGCTTTCGAGGACTAGCGGGATTTTCATACGAGCAGTACTTC.

The count of this clone is one. The chain recombines TRBV9 with TRBJ1-1, with D hard to call. Germline lookup yields CDR1 SGDLS and CDR2 YYNGEE. The CDR3 covers 13 residues. V lost 0 bases, J lost 7 bases, and 10 bases lay in between. The CDR3 here is CASSVEQRGEAFF. The CDR3 DNA reads as TGTGCCAGCAGCGTAGAGCAGCGGGGTGAAGCTTTCTTT.

The V and J genes are TRBV7-2 and TRBJ2-2; 14 positions match TRBD2. Trimming at V came to 5 bases and at J to 5 bases, leaving 10 bases not matched to a gene. The CDR3 is made up of 18 amino acids. From germline, CDR1 is SGHTA and CDR2 FQGNSA. CDR3 amino acids: CASSAPGTSGSLTGELFF. In DNA, the CDR3 is TGTGCCAGCAGCGCCCCCGGGACTAGCGGGAGCCTGACCGGGGAGCTGTTTTTT.

V is TRBV12-3 or TRBV12-4 and J is TRBJ2-1, with unresolved D. CDR3 length: 11 amino acids. V was pared by 6 bases and J by 8 bases, with 8 bases between. CDR3 nucleotides: TGTGCCAGCAGCCCAGTGGATGAGCAGTTCTTC. This codes for CASSPVDEQFF.

The CDR3 is CASTLGSEAFF. The CDR3 DNA is TGTGCCAGCACCCTGGGCTCTGAAGCTTTCTTT. The chain couples TRBV4-2 to TRBJ1-1; no clear D gene. Trimming removed 7 bases at V and 6 bases at J, with 9 bases between. This CDR3 is built from 11 residues. CDR1 and CDR2 from the germline V gene are LGHNA and YNFKEQ.

CDR3 loop: CAWTGRGGYTF. The CDR3 DNA reads as TGTGCCTGGACCGGGCGGGGTGGCTACACCTTC. The gene calls are TRBV30 and TRBJ1-2; D is uncertain. V lost 4 bases to trimming and J lost 7 bases, with 10 bases between them. Germline V CDR1 and CDR2: GTSNPN, SVGIG (reference sequence). This CDR3 contains 11 residues.

This sequence joins TRBV28 and TRBJ2-1; 8 nucleotides align to TRBD2. Germline V gene sequence: CDR1 MDHEN, CDR2 SYDVKM. The CDR3 runs to 13 residues. V lost 3 bases to trimming and J lost 10 bases; unmatched junction nucleotides: 5. The CDR3 loop reads CASSFFQRGEQFF. For the CDR3, the DNA is TGTGCCAGCAGTTTCTTCCAGCGGGGGGAGCAGTTCTTC.

The rearrangement joins TRBV6-5 to TRBJ2-7; D might be TRBD2 (6 bases). This CDR3 is built from 15 residues. Per germline, CDR1 MNHEY and CDR2 SVGAGI. V was shortened by 6 bases and J by 0 bases, with 15 bases between the two germline ends. The CDR3 here is CASSSRGVSSYEQYF. For the CDR3, the DNA is TGTGCCAGCAGCTCCCGCGGGGTGAGCTCCTACGAGCAGTACTTC.